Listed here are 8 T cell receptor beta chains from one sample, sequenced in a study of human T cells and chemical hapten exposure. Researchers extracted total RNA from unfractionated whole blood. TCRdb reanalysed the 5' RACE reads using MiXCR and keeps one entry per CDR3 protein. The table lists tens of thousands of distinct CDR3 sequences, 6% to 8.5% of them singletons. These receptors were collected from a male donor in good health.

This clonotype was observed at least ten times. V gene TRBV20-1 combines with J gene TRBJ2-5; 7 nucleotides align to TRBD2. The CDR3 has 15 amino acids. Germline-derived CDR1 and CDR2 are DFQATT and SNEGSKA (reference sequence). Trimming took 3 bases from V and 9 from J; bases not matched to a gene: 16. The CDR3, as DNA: TGCAGTGCTAGGAGGGAGGGCAGGGCCCGAGATGCCCAGTACTTC. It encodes CSARREGRARDAQYF.

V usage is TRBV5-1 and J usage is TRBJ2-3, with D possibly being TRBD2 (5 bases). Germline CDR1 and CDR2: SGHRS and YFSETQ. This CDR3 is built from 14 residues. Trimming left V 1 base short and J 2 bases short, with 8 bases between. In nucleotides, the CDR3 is TGCGCCAGCAGCTTGCTCGGGATCACAGATACGCAGTATTTT. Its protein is CASSLLGITDTQYF.

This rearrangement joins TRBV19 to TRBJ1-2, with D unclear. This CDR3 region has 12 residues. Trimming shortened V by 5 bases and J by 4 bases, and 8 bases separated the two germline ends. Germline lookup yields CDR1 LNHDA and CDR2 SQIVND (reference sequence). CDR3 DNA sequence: TGTGCCAGTAGTGTTACGAGCTATGGCTACACCTTC. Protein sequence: CASSVTSYGYTF.

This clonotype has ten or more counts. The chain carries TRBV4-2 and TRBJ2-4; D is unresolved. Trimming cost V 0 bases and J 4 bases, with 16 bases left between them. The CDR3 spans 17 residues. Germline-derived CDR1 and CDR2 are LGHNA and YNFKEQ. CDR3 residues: CASSQDPIPPDKNIQYF. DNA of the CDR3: TGTGCCAGCAGCCAAGATCCAATTCCTCCAGATAAAAACATTCAGTACTTC.

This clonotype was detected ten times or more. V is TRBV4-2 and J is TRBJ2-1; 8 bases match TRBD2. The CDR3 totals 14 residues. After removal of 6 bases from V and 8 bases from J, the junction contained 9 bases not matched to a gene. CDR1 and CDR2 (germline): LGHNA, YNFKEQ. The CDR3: CASRAQLAVDEQFF. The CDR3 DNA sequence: TGTGCCAGCAGGGCGCAACTAGCGGTGGATGAGCAGTTCTTC.

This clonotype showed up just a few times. This chain's CDR3 is CASSVGLAEIYEQFF. The CDR3 nucleotides are TGTGCCAGTAGTGTAGGACTAGCCGAGATCTATGAGCAGTTCTTC. V usage is TRBV19 and J usage is TRBJ2-1, with TRBD2 matching 8 bases. This CDR3 spans 15 amino acids. J was trimmed by 8 bases and V by 5 bases; bases with no gene match: 11. Germline lookup yields CDR1 LNHDA and CDR2 SQIVND (reference sequence).

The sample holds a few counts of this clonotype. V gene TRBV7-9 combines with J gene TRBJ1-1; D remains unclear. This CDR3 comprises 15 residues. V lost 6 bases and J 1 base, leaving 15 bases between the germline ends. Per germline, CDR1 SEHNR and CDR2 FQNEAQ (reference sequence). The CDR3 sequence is CASRPREGGNTEAFF. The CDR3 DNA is TGTGCCAGCAGGCCCCGTGAGGGCGGGAACACTGAAGCTTTCTTT.

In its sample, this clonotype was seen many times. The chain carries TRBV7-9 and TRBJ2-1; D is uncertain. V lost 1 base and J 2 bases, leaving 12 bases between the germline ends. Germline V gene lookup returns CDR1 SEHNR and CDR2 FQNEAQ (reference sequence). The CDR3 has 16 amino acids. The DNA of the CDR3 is TGTGCCAGCAGCTTAGGGACGTTGGGCCCCTACAATGAGCAGTTCTTC. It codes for CASSLGTLGPYNEQFF.